This T cell receptor (beta chain) comes out of a study of T cell responses to AZD1222 COVID-19 vaccine. About this clone itself: Its antigen is currently unknown.

General study points: The donor group comprised mostly white British people and more females; the analysis possibly underestimated clonal diversity. Samples come after the peak T cell response, not at day 14. Mapped onto spike, vaccine-associated CD4 TCRs spanned it and were dominant at 160-218 and 743-854.

CDR3 length: 16 residues. From germline, CDR1 is SNHLY and CDR2 FYNNEI. V was pared by 6 bases and J by 0 bases, with 6 bases of the junction left unmatched. The repertoire was sequenced with immunoSEQ multiplex PCR; TCRdb's copy has only in-frame clones and lacks some. The data hold roughly 91,000 clones, with nearly 90% observed a single time. V gene TRBV2 combines with J gene TRBJ1-5, with 9 bases matching TRBD1. This specimen consisted of peripheral blood, obtained on day 0 of AZD1222 vaccination. The clonotype was recovered from an adult in good health. The CDR3 DNA reads as TGTGCCAGCAGGAGAAGACAGGGGGATAGCAATCAGCCCCAGCATTTT. It is translated as CASRRRQGDSNQPQHF.